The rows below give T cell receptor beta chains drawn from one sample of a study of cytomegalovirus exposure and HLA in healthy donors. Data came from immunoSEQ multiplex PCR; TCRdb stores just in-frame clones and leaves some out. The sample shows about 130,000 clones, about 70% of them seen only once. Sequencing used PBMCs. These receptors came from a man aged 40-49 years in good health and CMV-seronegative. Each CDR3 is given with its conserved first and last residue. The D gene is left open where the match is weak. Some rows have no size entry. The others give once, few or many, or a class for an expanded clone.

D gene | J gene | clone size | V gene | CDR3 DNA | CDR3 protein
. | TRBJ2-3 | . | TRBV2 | TGTGCCAGCAGTGAAGGGTCTGCCCGGGGGACGCAGTATTTT | CASSEGSARGTQYF
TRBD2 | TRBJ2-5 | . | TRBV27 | TGTGCCAGCAGTTTATCAAGTGCCCAGCGGGAACAGACCCAGTACTTC | CASSLSSAQREQTQYF
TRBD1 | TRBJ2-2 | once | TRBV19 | TGTGCCAGTAGTGAAACAGGGGGCCAAACCGGGGAGCTGTTTTTT | CASSETGGQTGELFF
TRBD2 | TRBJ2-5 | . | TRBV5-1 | TGCGCCAGCAGCCGGTCCGCCGGGAGGGAGACCCAGTACTTC | CASSRSAGRETQYF
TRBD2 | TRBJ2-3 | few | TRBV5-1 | TGCGCCAGCAGCTTGGGCCTAGCGGGGGTAGATACGCAGTATTTT | CASSLGLAGVDTQYF
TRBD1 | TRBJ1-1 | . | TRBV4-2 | TGTGCCAGCAGCCAAGGGGAATGGGGACAGGGGGCGCGTACTGAAGCTTTCTTT | CASSQGEWGQGARTEAFF
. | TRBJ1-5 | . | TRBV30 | TGTGCCTGGAGTCTCCCGACTGCTCCGGAGGACAATCAGCCCCAGCATTTT | CAWSLPTAPEDNQPQHF
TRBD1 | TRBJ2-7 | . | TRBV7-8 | TGTGCCAGCAGCCTCTTAAGCTTTACTCCAGGGGGTCAGGGCGAGCAGTACTTC | CASSLLSFTPGGQGEQYF
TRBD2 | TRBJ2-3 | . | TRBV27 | TGTGCCAGCAGACGGGACGGGAGGGTCCGAGATACGCAGTATTTT | CASRRDGRVRDTQYF
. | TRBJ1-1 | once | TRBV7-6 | TGTGCCAGCAGCCCCCGGCAGGCAGTGAACACTGAAGCTTTCTTT | CASSPRQAVNTEAFF
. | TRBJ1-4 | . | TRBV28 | TGTGCCAGCAGTTGGGGACACGAGGTGTTTTTT | CASSWGHEVFF
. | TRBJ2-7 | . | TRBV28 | TGTGCCATCCAGTCCGAGCAGTACTTC | CAIQSEQYF